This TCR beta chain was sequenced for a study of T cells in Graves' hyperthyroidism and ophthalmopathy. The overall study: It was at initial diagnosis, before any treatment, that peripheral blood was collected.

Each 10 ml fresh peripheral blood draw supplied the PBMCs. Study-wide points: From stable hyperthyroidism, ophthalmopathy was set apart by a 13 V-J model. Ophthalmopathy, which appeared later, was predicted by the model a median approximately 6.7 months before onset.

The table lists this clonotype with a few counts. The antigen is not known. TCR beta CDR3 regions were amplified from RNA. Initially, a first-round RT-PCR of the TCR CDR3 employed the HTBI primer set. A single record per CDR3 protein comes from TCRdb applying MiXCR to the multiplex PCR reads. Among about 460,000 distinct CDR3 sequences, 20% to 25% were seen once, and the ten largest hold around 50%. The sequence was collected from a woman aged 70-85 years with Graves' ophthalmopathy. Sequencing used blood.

The CDR3 DNA reads as TGTGCCAGCAGCCCCTTGGGTGTATCGAACACCGGGGAGCTGTTTTTT. This translates into CASSPLGVSNTGELFF. V is TRBV7-2 and J is TRBJ2-2; D is undetermined. Per germline, CDR1 SGHTA and CDR2 FQGNSA. The CDR3 has 16 amino acids. The V end was cut by 5 bases, the J end by 0 bases, with 13 bases between.